The entry that follows covers one T cell receptor (beta chain) sequence. The source of the sample is a study of cytomegalovirus exposure and HLA in healthy donors. Trimming stripped 4 bases from V and 7 bases from J, with 14 bases between. The CDR3 loop spans 14 amino acids. Germline V gives CDR1 SGHTA, CDR2 FQGNSA. It was with 60 Vbeta and 13 Jbeta primers that the PCR ran. Assay used: immunoSEQ multiplex PCR; TCRdb lists only in-frame clones, some missing. Here the sample spans 200,000 or so clones, around 75% being singletons. The rearrangement links TRBV7-2 to TRBJ2-1, with D possibly matching TRBD2 (5 bases). Sequences were obtained from PBMCs. The sequence was collected from a woman aged 25-40 years in good health and CMV-seropositive. CDR3 nucleotides: TGTGCCAGCAGCTCCCAGGCCGGCGGGAATGAGCAGTTCTTC. Amino acids: CASSSQAGGNEQFF.